This entry lists 24 T cell receptor beta chains sequenced from one sample in a study of blood T cells in healthy people across ages. Next came a second PCR, run for roughly 6 to 11 cycles, which used a sample-barcoded 5' primer along with a J-beta primer mix. TCRdb passed the 5' RACE reads through MiXCR, listing each CDR3 protein once. The table includes about 970,000 distinct CDR3 sequences, 51% detected once. Material for sequencing was blood. All receptors come from a woman in her sixties or seventies in good health.

The chain carries TRBV18 and TRBJ2-1; TRBD2 agrees at 8 bases. Germline-derived CDR1 and CDR2 are KGHSH and LQKENI. CDR3 length: 16 residues. V dropped 1 base and J dropped 5; count of bases not matched to a gene: 7. CDR3 region: CASSPQSGSFNNEQFF. The DNA for the CDR3 is TGTGCCAGCTCACCACAAAGCGGGAGTTTTAACAATGAGCAGTTCTTC.

Regarding this clonotype: The germline gene is not matched at one end of the junction; a read error may be the cause. The J gene is TRBJ1-4, the V gene TRBV12-3 or TRBV12-4, with 8 bases that match TRBD1. The CDR3 sequence is 15 residues long. The CDR3 protein is CASSLGGQANGKLFF. The CDR3 coding sequence is TGTGCCAGCAGTTTGGGGGGACAGGCTAATGGAAAACTGTTTTTT.

In its sample, this clonotype was seen a few times. The V call is TRBV2, the J call TRBJ2-4; maybe TRBD1 (6 bases). The CDR3 consists of 13 residues. Germline CDR1 is SNHLY and CDR2 is FYNNEI. V lost 6 bases to trimming and J lost 13 bases, with 19 bases between them. The CDR3 here is CASRFQGSGEQYF. DNA for the CDR3: TGTGCCAGCAGATTCCAGGGGTCTGGGGAGCAGTACTTC.

This clonotype has a count of ten or more. This sequence joins TRBV9 and TRBJ1-6; D not resolved. The V and J ends lost 3 bases and 1 base respectively, with 8 bases between them. The V gene's germline CDR1 is SGDLS and CDR2 YYNGEE. The CDR3 runs 15 residues. CDR3 region: CASSESRSYNSPLHF. CDR3 bases: TGTGCCAGCAGCGAGAGTAGGTCCTATAATTCACCCCTCCACTTT. Full variable domain (outside the CDR3, taken from reference TRBV9 and TRBJ1-6): DSGVTQTPKHLITATGQRVTLRCSPRSGDLSVYWYQQSLDQGLQFLIQYYNGEERAKGNILERFSAQQFPDLHSELNLSSLELGDSALYFCASSESRSYNSPLHFGNGTRLTVT.

This clonotype appeared once. This chain uses TRBV4-1 with TRBJ2-2; perhaps TRBD2 as D (8 bases). Germline CDR1 is MGHRA and CDR2 is YSYEKL. Trimming removed 11 bases from V and 4 bases from J, with 14 bases in between. CDR3 length equals 13 residues. CDR3 nucleotide sequence: TGCGCCGTCGGGAGGGGGCGCACCGGGGAGCTGTTTTTT. It specifies CAVGRGRTGELFF.

This chain uses TRBV12-3 or TRBV12-4 with TRBJ2-1; 10 bases fit TRBD1. The V and J ends lost 5 bases and 5 bases, in that order; junction bases with no gene match: 6. The CDR3 totals 15 residues. The CDR3 protein is CASSAGQGYNNEQFF. The CDR3 bases are TGTGCCAGCAGTGCGGGACAGGGGTACAACAATGAGCAGTTCTTC.

The chain is built from TRBV4-1 and TRBJ2-4, with D perhaps matching TRBD2 (6 bases). The ends were cut back, 4 bases at V and 0 bases at J, with 10 bases in the middle. Germline V gene data show CDR1 as MGHRA and CDR2 as YSYEKL. The CDR3 has 15 amino acids. The chain's CDR3 is CASSLRLVAKNIQYF. CDR3 DNA sequence: TGCGCCAGCAGCCTTAGACTAGTAGCCAAAAACATTCAGTACTTC.

This clonotype was counted a few times. The gene calls are TRBV2 and TRBJ2-7, with no clear D. Germline V gives CDR1 SNHLY, CDR2 FYNNEI. The CDR3 sequence is 12 residues long. Deletions cut 7 bases from V and 7 bases from J, with 14 bases between. The CDR3 sequence: CASKQSLREQYF. CDR3 nucleotide sequence: TGTGCCAGCAAACAGAGCCTGAGGGAGCAGTACTTC.

The chain is built from TRBV7-6 and TRBJ2-1; no clear D. Germline lookup yields CDR1 SGHVS and CDR2 FNYEAQ. This CDR3 is 15 amino acids long. V lost 4 bases, J lost 0 bases, and 10 bases lay in between. CDR3 region: CASSSPWSSYNEQFF. In DNA, the CDR3 is TGTGCCAGCAGCTCCCCATGGTCCTCCTACAATGAGCAGTTCTTC.

This rearrangement joins TRBV9 to TRBJ2-7, with D possibly being TRBD1 or TRBD2 (6 bases each). The CDR3 length is 13 residues. Trimming cost V 4 bases and J 3 bases, with 11 bases left between them. The germline V gene has CDR1 SGDLS and CDR2 YYNGEE. The CDR3 DNA is TGTGCCAGCAGCCGGAGGGGGGACTACGAGCAGTACTTC. This sequence encodes CASSRRGDYEQYF.

Turning to this clonotype: At one end the junction does not follow the germline gene, possibly because of a read error. This rearrangement joins TRBV29-1 to TRBJ2-5; TRBD2 aligns across 9 bases. Germline V gene sequence: CDR1 SQVTM, CDR2 ANQGSEA. The CDR3 is 11 amino acids. The chain's CDR3 is CSVVAGETLYF. CDR3 bases: TGCAGCGTTGTAGCGGGAGAGACCCTGTACTTC.

The sample holds a few counts of this clonotype. CDR3 loop: CASSLAAKDRLAKNIQYF. CDR3 in DNA: TGTGCCAGCAGCCTGGCTGCTAAGGACAGACTAGCCAAAAACATTCAGTACTTC. The rearrangement joins TRBV12-3 or TRBV12-4 to TRBJ2-4; possible D gene TRBD1, 6 bases. Trimming took off 6 bases at V and 0 bases at J, with 21 bases between the two ends. The CDR3 contains 18 residues.

The gene calls are TRBV24-1 and TRBJ2-3; TRBD1 might be the D (6 bases). Trimming cost V 4 bases and J 4 bases, with 17 bases left between them. The CDR3 consists of 16 residues. The V gene's germline CDR1 is KGHDR and CDR2 SFDVKD. The CDR3 region has the DNA TGTGCCACCAGTGACCCTAAAAGACAGGCCGCAGATACGCAGTATTTT. This gives the protein CATSDPKRQAADTQYF.

The chain links TRBV20-1 to TRBJ2-5; the match to TRBD2 covers 14 bases. Germline V gene data show CDR1 as DFQATT and CDR2 as SNEGSKA (reference sequence). After removal of 7 bases from V and 6 bases from J, the junction contained 16 bases not matched to a gene. The CDR3 extends over 17 amino acids. CDR3: CSVPGLAGAVRRKTQYF. DNA of the CDR3: TGCAGTGTTCCGGGACTAGCGGGAGCGGTGAGGCGGAAGACCCAGTACTTC.

V and J are TRBV20-1 and TRBJ2-5; D uncertain. V lost 6 bases to trimming and J lost 7 bases, with 18 bases between them. Germline V gene data show CDR1 as DFQATT and CDR2 as SNEGSKA (reference sequence). The CDR3 consists of 13 residues. The CDR3 protein is CSAHPGRPRTQYF. The CDR3 nucleotides are TGCAGTGCCCACCCTGGAAGGCCCAGGACCCAGTACTTC.

This clonotype was counted at least ten times. The chain joins TRBV5-1 to TRBJ2-5; a weak D match, TRBD2 (6 bases). V shed 0 bases and J shed 10 bases, with 16 bases lying between them. Per germline, CDR1 SGHRS and CDR2 YFSETQ. This CDR3 is built from 14 residues. The CDR3 coding sequence is TGCGCCAGCAGCTTGGGGGTTATAGCGGTGGACCAGTACTTC. It yields the protein CASSLGVIAVDQYF.

At least ten counts were recorded for this clonotype. The genes are TRBV10-3 and TRBJ2-7, with D possibly being TRBD1 or TRBD2 (6 bases each). The V gene's germline CDR1 is ENHRY and CDR2 SYGVKD. V lost 8 bases and J lost 2, with 19 bases in between. CDR3 size: 15 residues. The CDR3 nucleotides are TGTGCCATCGGGGAGGCAGGGGTCGGGGCCTACGAGCAGTACTTC. It is translated as CAIGEAGVGAYEQYF.

This clonotype was detected a few times. This chain uses TRBV5-1 with TRBJ2-7; D perhaps matches TRBD1 (6 bases). V gave up 5 bases and J gave up 2 bases, with 17 bases separating them. The CDR3 consists of 15 residues. Germline CDR1 and CDR2: SGHRS and YFSETQ. The CDR3 nucleotides are TGCGCCAGCAGACCCACCCACAGGGCCACCTACGAGCAGTACTTC. It translates to CASRPTHRATYEQYF.

The CDR3 reads CASRRRGLGDTQYF. The CDR3 DNA sequence: TGTGCCAGCAGGCGCAGGGGCCTCGGCGATACGCAGTATTTT. This rearrangement joins TRBV2 to TRBJ2-3; TRBD1 might be the D (6 bases). The CDR3 spans 14 residues. V gave up 6 bases and J gave up 6 bases, with 16 bases separating them. Germline V gene data show CDR1 as SNHLY and CDR2 as FYNNEI.

This clonotype was counted a few times. The chain couples TRBV29-1 to TRBJ1-6, with 10 bases aligning to TRBD1. The germline V gene encodes CDR1 SQVTM and CDR2 ANQGSEA. This CDR3 has 14 amino acids. The junction had 6 bases not matched to a gene; V was cut back by 5 bases and J by 8 bases. CDR3 amino acids: CSVKGTGVDSPLHF. Written as DNA, the CDR3 is TGCAGCGTTAAAGGGACAGGGGTTGATTCACCCCTCCACTTT.

The chain uses TRBV25-1 and TRBJ2-3, with 7 bases fitting TRBD1. The CDR3 runs to 16 residues. The ends lost 4 bases at V and 0 bases at J; junction bases unmatched: 7. The germline CDR1 and CDR2 sequences are MGHDK and SYGVNS. In nucleotides, the CDR3 is TGTGCCAGCAGTGGGGGGACAGCTACTAGCACAGATACGCAGTATTTT. This sequence encodes CASSGGTATSTDTQYF.

The V and J genes are TRBV4-3 and TRBJ2-3; 8 bases line up with TRBD2. Germline assignment: CDR1 LGHNA and CDR2 YSLEER. V shed 0 bases, J shed 6 bases, and the junction held 11 bases outside the gene matches. The CDR3 is made up of 17 amino acids. The DNA for the CDR3 is TGCGCCAGCAGCCAAGAAAGGACTTCGGCGGGAGGTGATACGCAGTATTTT. Its protein product is CASSQERTSAGGDTQYF.

The chain combines TRBV28 with TRBJ2-4; D tentatively fits TRBD1 or TRBD2 (6 bases each). The germline gives CDR1 MDHEN, CDR2 SYDVKM. Trimming took off 10 bases at V and 6 bases at J, with 25 bases between the two ends. This CDR3 comprises 16 residues. The CDR3, as DNA: TGTGCCACCACAGGGAGGTCGACCGGTTCTGCAAACATTCAGTACTTC. Translated: CATTGRSTGSANIQYF.

This sequence joins TRBV2 and TRBJ2-1, with 7 bases fitting TRBD2. The ends lost 10 bases at V and 3 bases at J; junction bases unmatched: 15. The CDR3 runs 16 residues. Germline V gene data show CDR1 as SNHLY and CDR2 as FYNNEI. CDR3 in amino acids: CATTSGRLAVYNEQFF. The CDR3 DNA is TGTGCCACCACATCAGGTAGACTAGCTGTCTACAATGAGCAGTTCTTC.